The 29 T cell receptor beta chains in this list originate from one sample, sequenced in a study of blood T cell repertoires in COVID-19. Libraries were prepared by immunoSEQ multiplex PCR; TCRdb keeps only in-frame clonotypes and omits some of them. The sample has about 59,000 clones; less than 75% are singletons. What was sequenced was peripheral blood. The receptors here all came from a woman aged 50 to 65 with active or convalescent COVID-19.

The table lists this clone with many counts. The chain uses TRBV3-1 (or the pseudogene TRBV3-2) and TRBJ2-7; 7 nucleotides line up with TRBD2. The CDR3 runs 14 residues. Germline CDR1 reads LGHDT; CDR2 reads YNNKEL (reference sequence). V shed 7 bases and J 7 bases; nucleotides not matched to a gene: 13. CDR3 in DNA: TGTGCCAGCACCCGAGGGGTGGCGGGAGAAGAGCAGTACTTC. Translation: CASTRGVAGEEQYF.

This chain joins TRBV10-3 and TRBJ1-2, with 11 bases that match TRBD1. Germline CDR1 reads ENHRY; CDR2 reads SYGVKD. CDR3 length: 14 residues. Trimming took 5 bases from V and 7 from J; bases not matched to a gene: 6. The CDR3 sequence: CAISPGTGGTGYTF. As DNA, the CDR3 is TGTGCCATCAGTCCCGGGACAGGGGGTACTGGCTACACCTTC.

V usage is TRBV28 and J usage is TRBJ1-3; D might be TRBD1 (5 bases). The V end lost 6 bases, the J end lost 2 bases, and 14 bases lay between the germline ends. CDR3 size: 15 residues. Germline V CDR1 and CDR2: MDHEN, SYDVKM. CDR3 coding DNA: TGTGCCAGCAGCAGACAGTTGAGGACTGGAAACACCATATATTTT. Protein: CASSRQLRTGNTIYF.

This sequence joins TRBV9 and TRBJ2-7; 12 positions match TRBD1. V shed 3 bases, J shed 2 bases, and the junction held 3 bases outside the gene matches. The CDR3 sequence is 15 residues long. CDR1 SGDLS and CDR2 YYNGEE come from the germline V gene. This CDR3 is CASSGRDRGPYEQYF. CDR3 in DNA: TGTGCCAGCAGCGGCCGGGACAGGGGGCCCTACGAGCAGTACTTC.

The chain is built from TRBV27 and TRBJ2-1, with 7 nucleotides matching TRBD1. This CDR3 comprises 15 residues. The J segment lost 7 bases and the V segment lost 3 bases, leaving 9 bases of the junction unmatched. Germline CDR1 MNHEY, CDR2 SMNVEV (reference sequence). In nucleotides, the CDR3 is TGTGCCAGCAGTTTTGGGACAGAGTACAGGAATGAGCAGTTCTTC. Translating it yields CASSFGTEYRNEQFF.

The rearrangement uses TRBV5-4 and TRBJ1-4; TRBD1 is a possible D gene (5 bases). The germline V gene encodes CDR1 SGHNT and CDR2 YYREEE (reference sequence). This CDR3 has 14 residues. V gave up 0 bases and J gave up 3 bases, with 6 bases separating them. The CDR3 is CASSLGQSNEKLFF. CDR3 sequence (DNA): TGTGCCAGCAGCTTGGGACAGTCTAATGAAAAACTGTTTTTT.

CDR3 coding DNA: TGTGCCAGCAGTTACCGCCTCCAGGGGTACTACGAGCAGTACTTC. Its translation is CASSYRLQGYYEQYF. The chain links TRBV6-5 to TRBJ2-7, with D tentatively TRBD1 (6 bases). CDR3 length: 15 residues. The ends were cut back, 2 bases at V and 3 bases at J, with 14 bases in the middle. Germline V gene sequence: CDR1 MNHEY, CDR2 SVGAGI.

The chain recombines TRBV5-1 with TRBJ1-1; tentative D call: TRBD1 (6 bases). Looked up from germline, CDR1 is SGHRS and CDR2 is YFSETQ. Between the trimmed V and J ends, which lost 2 bases and 5 bases, there was a span of 7 bases. The CDR3 is 12 residues long. CDR3 DNA sequence: TGCGCCAGCAGCTTCCAGGGGACTGAAGCTTTCTTT. Translation: CASSFQGTEAFF.

The rearrangement links TRBV28 to TRBJ2-7; D possibly corresponds to TRBD2 (7 bases). Trimming shortened V by 4 bases and J by 1 base, and 20 bases separated the two germline ends. The CDR3 covers 17 residues. Germline V lookup: CDR1 MDHEN, CDR2 SYDVKM. CDR3 residues: CASSSRWGLADSYEQYF. DNA for the CDR3: TGTGCCAGCAGTTCACGCTGGGGGCTAGCGGATTCCTACGAGCAGTACTTC.

The chain employs TRBV3-1 (or the pseudogene TRBV3-2) and TRBJ2-1; 10 nucleotides agree with TRBD2. With 4 bases clipped from V and 5 bases from J, the junction kept 5 bases outside the gene matches. The length of the CDR3 is 15 residues. From germline, CDR1 is LGHDT and CDR2 YNNKEL (reference sequence). CDR3 amino acids: CASSRTLAGNNEQFF. The CDR3 nucleotides are TGTGCCAGCAGCCGCACACTAGCGGGGAACAATGAGCAGTTCTTC.

This clone has a handful of counts. V and J are TRBV19 and TRBJ1-5; a possible D gene is TRBD1 (5 bases). This CDR3 region has 15 residues. Germline assignment: CDR1 LNHDA and CDR2 SQIVND (reference sequence). Trimming left V 9 bases short and J 3 bases short, with 18 bases between. The DNA of the CDR3 is TGTGCCAGCAGCGGGGCAGCCACTATCAATCAGCCCCAGCATTTT. The encoded protein is CASSGAATINQPQHF.

This chain's CDR3 is CASSHITGPDETQYF. The CDR3 DNA reads TGCGCCAGCAGCCATATTACAGGGCCAGACGAGACCCAGTACTTC. This chain joins TRBV4-1 and TRBJ2-5; weak D call: TRBD1 (6 bases). The CDR3 has 15 residues. Germline CDR1 is MGHRA and CDR2 is YSYEKL. Trimming took 3 bases from V and 5 from J, leaving 16 bases between them.

This clone was seen just once. The J gene is TRBJ2-5, the V gene TRBV6-2 or TRBV6-3, with D possibly TRBD1 on 6 matching bases. The CDR3 is 18 residues long. Germline CDR1 MNHEY, CDR2 SVGEGT. Trimming took off 4 bases at V and 3 bases at J, with 24 bases between the two ends. The CDR3 protein is CASSSFRPGQTLKETQYF. CDR3 bases: TGTGCCAGCAGTTCTTTCCGGCCCGGACAGACCCTGAAAGAGACCCAGTACTTC.

The chain combines TRBV18 with TRBJ1-6; D might be TRBD1 (6 bases). V lost 3 bases, J lost 8 bases, and 14 bases lay in between. The CDR3 spans 15 residues. Germline CDR1 reads KGHSH; CDR2 reads LQKENI. CDR3 sequence reads: CASSPEEGGDSPLHF. The CDR3 nucleotides are TGTGCCAGCTCACCCGAGGAGGGGGGGGATTCACCCCTCCACTTT. The full variable domain, with the rest looked up from reference TRBV18 and TRBJ1-6, is NAGVMQNPRHLVRRRGQEARLRCSPMKGHSHVYWYRQLPEEGLKFMVYLQKENIIDESGMPKERFSAEFPKEGPSILRIQQVVRGDSAAYFCASSPEEGGDSPLHFGNGTRLTVT.

This clone was observed a single time. In DNA, the CDR3 is TGTGCCAGAAGCTTGGTTATAGGAGAGAACACTGAAGCTTTCTTT. This translates into CARSLVIGENTEAFF. The chain combines TRBV5-3 with TRBJ1-1, with D uncertain. TRBV5-3 is reported as an ORF; its role is uncertain. The V end was cut by 0 bases, the J end by 1 base, with 10 bases between. This CDR3 is built from 15 residues.

The chain carries TRBV27 and TRBJ2-7; D perhaps matches TRBD2 (5 bases). The CDR3 runs to 13 residues. V lost 0 bases to trimming and J lost 7 bases, with 10 bases between them. Germline lookup yields CDR1 MNHEY and CDR2 SMNVEV (reference sequence). The CDR3 sequence is CASSLSGPGEQYF. In nucleotides, the CDR3 is TGTGCCAGCAGTTTATCCGGACCGGGAGAGCAGTACTTC.

The rearrangement uses TRBV27 and TRBJ2-5, with 10 bases lining up with TRBD2. Germline CDR1 reads MNHEY; CDR2 reads SMNVEV (reference sequence). The CDR3 runs 15 residues. After removal of 7 bases from V and 6 bases from J, the junction contained 11 bases not matched to a gene. The CDR3 coding sequence is TGTGCCAGCATGAATGCTAGCGGGAGTGGAAAGACCCAGTACTTC. This codes for CASMNASGSGKTQYF.

In its sample, this clone was seen a few times. The V call is TRBV12-3 or TRBV12-4, the J call TRBJ1-1; no definite D call. Between the trimmed V and J ends, which lost 3 bases and 4 bases, there was a span of 9 bases. This CDR3 has 13 residues. CDR3 sequence: CASSFSGGTEAFF. CDR3 DNA: TGTGCCAGCAGTTTCTCGGGTGGCACTGAAGCTTTCTTT.

This clone was counted a single time. V and J are TRBV19 and TRBJ2-7, with a tentative D call TRBD1 (5 bases). The CDR3 is 14 amino acids. Trimming took 3 bases from V and 0 from J, leaving 9 bases between them. Germline lookup yields CDR1 LNHDA and CDR2 SQIVND (reference sequence). This CDR3 is CASSMGRYSYEQYF. Here the CDR3 DNA reads TGTGCCAGTAGTATGGGGCGGTACTCCTACGAGCAGTACTTC.

In this sample, this clone turned up many times. The chain recombines TRBV7-8 with TRBJ2-3; a weak D match, TRBD2 (6 bases). Germline V gene lookup returns CDR1 SGHVS and CDR2 FQNEAQ. Trimming stripped 5 bases from V and 0 bases from J, with 12 bases between. CDR3 length: 15 residues. The CDR3 is CASSHSGTSTDTQYF. The CDR3 coding sequence is TGTGCCAGCAGCCATAGCGGTACTAGCACAGATACGCAGTATTTT.

The CDR3 sequence: CASSTGQRFDTIYF. CDR3 DNA: TGTGCCAGCAGCACGGGACAGCGGTTCGACACCATATATTTT. The chain couples TRBV5-4 to TRBJ1-3, with TRBD1 matching over 7 bases. V trimming: 4 bases; J trimming: 8 bases; junction bases outside the gene matches: 9. Germline-derived CDR1 and CDR2 are SGHNT and YYREEE (reference sequence). This CDR3 has 14 amino acids.

About this clone: This may come from a read error, since a much larger clone is one base off. Other DNA sequences in this sample translate to the same CDR3. This chain connects TRBV7-9 to TRBJ2-7, with TRBD1 matching over 9 bases. Germline lookup yields CDR1 SEHNR and CDR2 FQNEAQ (reference sequence). The trim removed 5 bases at V and 2 bases at J, leaving 7 bases unmatched. This CDR3 comprises 15 residues. CDR3 amino acids: CASSPLDRGTYEQYF. DNA of the CDR3: TGTGCCAGCAGCCCGCTGGACAGGGGAACCTACGAGCAGTACTTC.

This chain connects TRBV6-5 to TRBJ1-5; 9 nucleotides agree with TRBD1. V dropped 11 bases and J dropped 5; count of bases not matched to a gene: 10. CDR1 and CDR2 (germline): MNHEY, SVGAGI. The CDR3 spans 14 residues. The CDR3 reads CAGSGQGGDQPQHF. The CDR3 DNA reads as TGTGCCGGGTCGGGACAGGGAGGCGATCAGCCCCAGCATTTT.

The chain joins TRBV27 to TRBJ2-7; 12 bases match TRBD2. Germline V gene data show CDR1 as MNHEY and CDR2 as SMNVEV (reference sequence). After removal of 4 bases from V and 5 bases from J, the junction contained 6 bases not matched to a gene. This CDR3 comprises 15 residues. The CDR3 DNA sequence: TGTGCCAGCAGTTCTCTAGCGGGAGGGGCCCACGAGCAGTACTTC. Translating it yields CASSSLAGGAHEQYF.

This chain joins TRBV21-1 and TRBJ1-1; the tabulated D call, TRBD1, remains unverified against the DNA. TRBV21-1 is given as a pseudogene. This CDR3 comprises 16 residues. The CDR3 spells CASSKDFKQVNTEAFF. In DNA, the CDR3 is TGTGCCAGCAGCAAAGACTTTAAACAGGTCAACACTGAAGCTTTCTTT.

The chain uses TRBV7-2 and TRBJ2-7, with a weak D call TRBD1 (5 bases). The CDR3 length is 12 residues. CDR1 SGHTA and CDR2 FQGNSA come from the germline V gene. Trimming left V 2 bases short and J 4 bases short, with 6 bases between. In DNA form, the CDR3 reads TGTGCCAGCAGCTTAAGGGGTTACGAGCAGTACTTC. It specifies CASSLRGYEQYF.

This clone has just one count. The V call is TRBV4-2, the J call TRBJ2-7, with D unclear. This CDR3 region has 16 residues. The ends were cut back, 1 base at V and 2 bases at J, with 15 bases in the middle. Per the germline V gene, CDR1 is LGHNA and CDR2 is YNFKEQ. The CDR3 here is CASSQGIQDLTYEQYF. Here the CDR3 DNA reads TGTGCCAGCAGCCAAGGTATCCAGGATCTAACCTACGAGCAGTACTTC.

The V gene is TRBV15, the J gene TRBJ2-1; 8 bases map to TRBD2. Germline lookup yields CDR1 LNHNV and CDR2 YYDKDF (reference sequence). J gave up 3 bases and V 6 bases, and 4 bases lay outside the gene matches. This CDR3 has 14 residues. The CDR3 spells CATSPGGDYNEQFF. The DNA for the CDR3 is TGTGCCACCAGTCCGGGGGGGGACTACAATGAGCAGTTCTTC. The variable domain in full, completed from reference TRBV15 and TRBJ2-1, reads DAMVIQNPRYQVTQFGKPVTLSCSQTLNHNVMYWYQQKSSQAPKLLFHYYDKDFNNEADTPDNFQSRRPNTSFCFLDIRSPGLGDTAMYLCATSPGGDYNEQFFGPGTRLTVL.

The V call is TRBV5-1, the J call TRBJ2-1; 10 positions match TRBD1. CDR3 length: 14 amino acids. From germline, CDR1 is SGHRS and CDR2 YFSETQ. Trimming removed 8 bases from V and 5 bases from J; junction bases left unmatched: 7. DNA of the CDR3: TGCGCCAGTAACCGGGACAGGGGCGACAATGAGCAGTTCTTC. Residues: CASNRDRGDNEQFF.